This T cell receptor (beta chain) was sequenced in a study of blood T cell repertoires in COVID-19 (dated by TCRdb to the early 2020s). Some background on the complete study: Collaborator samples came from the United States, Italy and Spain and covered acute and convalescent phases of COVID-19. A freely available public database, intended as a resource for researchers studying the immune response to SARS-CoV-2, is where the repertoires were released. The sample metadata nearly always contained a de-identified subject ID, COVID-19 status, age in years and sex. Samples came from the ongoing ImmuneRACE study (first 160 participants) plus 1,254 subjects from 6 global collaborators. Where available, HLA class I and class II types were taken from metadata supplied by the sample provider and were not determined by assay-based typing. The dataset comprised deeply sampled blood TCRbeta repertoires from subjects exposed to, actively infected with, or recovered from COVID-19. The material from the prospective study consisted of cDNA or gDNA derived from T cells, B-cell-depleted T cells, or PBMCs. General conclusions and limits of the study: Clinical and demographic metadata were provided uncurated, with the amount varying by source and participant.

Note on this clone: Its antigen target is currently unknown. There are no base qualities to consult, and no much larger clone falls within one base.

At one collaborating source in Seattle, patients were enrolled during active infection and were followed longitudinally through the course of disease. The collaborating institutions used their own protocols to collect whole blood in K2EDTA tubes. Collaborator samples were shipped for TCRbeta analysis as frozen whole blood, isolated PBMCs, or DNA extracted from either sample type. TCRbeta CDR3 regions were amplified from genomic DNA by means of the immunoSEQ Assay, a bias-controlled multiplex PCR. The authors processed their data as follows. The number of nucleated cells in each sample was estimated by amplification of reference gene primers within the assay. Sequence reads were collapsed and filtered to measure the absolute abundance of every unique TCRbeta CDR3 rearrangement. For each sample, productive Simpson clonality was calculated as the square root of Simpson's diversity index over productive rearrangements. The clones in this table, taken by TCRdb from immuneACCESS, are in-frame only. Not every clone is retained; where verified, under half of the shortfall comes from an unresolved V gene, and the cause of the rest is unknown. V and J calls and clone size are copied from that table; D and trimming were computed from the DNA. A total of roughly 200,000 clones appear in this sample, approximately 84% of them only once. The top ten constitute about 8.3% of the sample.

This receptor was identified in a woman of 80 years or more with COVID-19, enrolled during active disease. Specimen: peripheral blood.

The CDR3 region reads CASSPTGGSGQPQHF. The bases read TGCGCCAGCAGCCCCACGGGGGGTTCGGGTCAGCCCCAGCATTTT. In this chain, TRBV5-1 is recombined with TRBJ1-5, with TRBD1 tentatively as D gene (5 bases match). CDR1 and CDR2, per the germline V gene, are SGHRS and YFSETQ. Cut back by 4 bases and 6 bases, the V and J ends lie 17 bases apart. From the cysteine through the phenylalanine, the CDR3 covers 15 amino acids. Here the CDR3 DNA is all that survives: 45 bases in frame from base 1.